The 26 T cell receptor beta chains below come from one sample, sequenced in a study of patients and donors after allogeneic stem cell transplantation. Each CDR3 protein gets one entry after TCRdb re-called the RT-PCR reads with MiXCR. This sample has 85,000 to 90,000 distinct CDR3 sequences, with about 48% found just once. The sequenced sample was blood, either unsorted or a sorted T cell fraction (not recorded which). All receptors come from a human donor who was either an allogeneic HSCT recipient or a stem cell or donor lymphocyte infusion donor (not recorded which). It is not recorded whose cells these are; they may come from a transplant donor.

This sequence joins TRBV7-2 and TRBJ2-1, with unresolved D. The CDR3 totals 13 residues. Germline CDR1 and CDR2: SGHTA and FQGNSA. The ends were cut back, 5 bases at V and 5 bases at J, with 10 bases in the middle. The DNA of the CDR3 is TGTGCCAGCAGCCCCCGAACACACAATGAGCAGTTCTTC. As protein: CASSPRTHNEQFF.

The chain couples TRBV7-2 to TRBJ1-1, with D maybe TRBD1 (6 bases). Between the trimmed V and J ends, which lost 2 bases and 4 bases, there was a span of 11 bases. CDR3 length: 14 amino acids. Germline-derived CDR1 and CDR2 are SGHTA and FQGNSA. CDR3 residues: CASSLFGGGTEAFF. The CDR3 DNA is TGTGCCAGCAGCTTATTTGGAGGGGGCACTGAAGCTTTCTTT.

Concerning this clonotype itself: Here the CDR3 omits its conserved ending phenylalanine or tryptophan, so a read error is the likely source. The chain carries TRBV7-9 and TRBJ1-1; no firm D call. The CDR3 is 15 residues long. The ends were cut back, 0 bases at V and 0 bases at J, with 8 bases in the middle. Germline V gene data show CDR1 as SEHNR and CDR2 as FQNEAQ (reference sequence). DNA of the CDR3: TGTGCCAGCAGCTTAGCTCGACACCTGAACACTGAAGCTTTCTTG. It encodes CASSLARHLNTEAFL.

V usage is TRBV29-1 and J usage is TRBJ1-1, with D possibly TRBD1 on 6 matching bases. The CDR3 has 13 amino acids. Trimming removed 8 bases at V and 1 base at J, with 14 bases between. Germline CDR1 is SQVTM and CDR2 is ANQGSEA. The DNA for the CDR3 is TGCAGCTTCAACGGACAGTGGAACACTGAAGCTTTCTTT. Translated, it gives CSFNGQWNTEAFF.

This clonotype showed up just a few times. This chain uses TRBV6-2 or TRBV6-3 with TRBJ1-1; no reliable D call. V was clipped by 1 base and J by 1 base, with 10 bases between them. The CDR3 is made up of 15 amino acids. CDR1 and CDR2 (germline): MNHEY, SVGEGT. The CDR3 DNA follows: TGTGCCAGCAGTTACTACGTCAGCCAGAACACTGAAGCTTTCTTT. It yields the protein CASSYYVSQNTEAFF.

The V and J genes are TRBV2 and TRBJ1-2; D gene ambiguous. The CDR3 runs 14 residues. Trimming pared 5 bases from V and 4 bases from J, leaving 14 bases between. Per the germline V gene, CDR1 is SNHLY and CDR2 is FYNNEI. DNA of the CDR3: TGTGCCAGCAGTCGGACGGAGTTACTCTATGGCTACACCTTC. Its translation: CASSRTELLYGYTF.

The V gene is TRBV7-9, the J gene TRBJ2-3; no clear D gene. V lost 5 bases to trimming and J lost 2 bases, with 11 bases between them. This CDR3 region has 14 residues. The germline V gene has CDR1 SEHNR and CDR2 FQNEAQ (reference sequence). The CDR3, as DNA: TGTGCCAGCAGCCCCGGCTACACCACAGATACGCAGTATTTT. It encodes CASSPGYTTDTQYF.

This clonotype was seen a handful of times. The chain carries TRBV7-9 and TRBJ1-2, with D hard to call. V lost 3 bases, J lost 6 bases, and 5 bases lay in between. The germline CDR1 and CDR2 sequences are SEHNR and FQNEAQ (reference sequence). This CDR3 has 11 amino acids. DNA of the CDR3: TGTGCCAGCAGCTTGGGCCATGGCTACACCTTC. Encoded protein: CASSLGHGYTF.

The table lists this clonotype with a few counts. This chain links TRBV4-3 with TRBJ1-2; 7 bases are shared with TRBD1. Germline CDR1 is LGHNA and CDR2 is YSLEER. The CDR3 length is 14 residues. V lost 3 bases to trimming and J lost 6 bases; unmatched junction nucleotides: 7. CDR3 loop: CASSHQRTGDGYTF. The CDR3 bases are TGCGCCAGCAGCCATCAAAGAACAGGGGATGGCTACACCTTC.

The chain combines TRBV15 with TRBJ1-3; D remains ambiguous. This CDR3 spans 15 amino acids. With 2 bases removed from V and 0 bases from J, the gap between germline ends came to 8 bases. CDR1 and CDR2 (germline): LNHNV, YYDKDF (reference sequence). The CDR3 spells CATSRKSYSGNTIYF. The DNA for the CDR3 is TGTGCCACCAGCAGAAAGAGCTACTCTGGAAACACCATATATTTT. Variable domain in full (rest from reference TRBV15 and TRBJ1-3): DAMVIQNPRYQVTQFGKPVTLSCSQTLNHNVMYWYQQKSSQAPKLLFHYYDKDFNNEADTPDNFQSRRPNTSFCFLDIRSPGLGDTAMYLCATSRKSYSGNTIYFGEGSWLTVV.

The chain carries TRBV27 and TRBJ1-5, with unresolved D. This CDR3 comprises 14 residues. The germline V gene has CDR1 MNHEY and CDR2 SMNVEV (reference sequence). The ends were cut back, 1 base at V and 7 bases at J, with 11 bases in the middle. The CDR3 region has the DNA TGTGCCAGCAGTTTATACCCCGAGCGGCAGCCCCAGCATTTT. This gives the protein CASSLYPERQPQHF.

The chain carries TRBV7-9 and TRBJ1-5; no clear D. CDR1 is SEHNR, CDR2 FQNEAQ, per germline (reference sequence). With 6 bases removed from V and 3 bases from J, the gap between germline ends came to 18 bases. The CDR3 sequence is 16 residues long. This CDR3 is CASSSGSFWNNQPQHF. The CDR3 coding sequence is TGTGCCAGCAGTTCGGGTTCTTTTTGGAACAATCAGCCCCAGCATTTT.

This clonotype was recorded a few times. This rearrangement joins TRBV20-1 to TRBJ1-5; D not certain. This CDR3 region has 15 residues. V was trimmed by 5 bases and J by 1 base, leaving 15 bases between them. Germline loops: CDR1 DFQATT, CDR2 SNEGSKA (reference sequence). Here the CDR3 DNA reads TGCAGTGCTCCCGACCCCCGCAGAAGCAATCAGCCCCAGCATTTT. This gives the protein CSAPDPRRSNQPQHF.

A few counts support this clonotype. This chain connects TRBV6-1 to TRBJ1-1; D unresolved. Between the trimmed V and J ends, which lost 2 bases and 2 bases, there was a span of 9 bases. This CDR3 spans 14 amino acids. Germline CDR1 MNHNS, CDR2 SASEGT. In DNA, the CDR3 is TGTGCCAGCAGTGAAAGCCCTATTAACACTGAAGCTTTCTTT. It encodes CASSESPINTEAFF.

V usage is TRBV4-2 and J usage is TRBJ1-5; TRBD1 agrees at 8 bases. Per germline, CDR1 LGHNA and CDR2 YNFKEQ. Trimming at V came to 0 bases and at J to 7 bases, leaving 11 bases not matched to a gene. This CDR3 is 17 amino acids long. The CDR3 DNA sequence: TGTGCCAGCAGCCAAGATCTTAGGGACAGGTGGGGCCAGCCCCAGCATTTT. It translates to CASSQDLRDRWGQPQHF.

This clonotype has only a few counts. V and J are TRBV6-5 and TRBJ1-1, with no clear D. V was shortened by 1 base and J by 3 bases, with 6 bases between the two germline ends. CDR3 length: 13 residues. From germline, CDR1 is MNHEY and CDR2 SVGAGI. The CDR3 nucleotides are TGTGCCAGCAGTTACTGGAGGGACACTGAAGCTTTCTTT. As protein: CASSYWRDTEAFF.

The CDR3: CASSRQGLGNQPQHF. In DNA form, the CDR3 reads TGTGCCAGCAGCCGTCAGGGCTTAGGGAATCAGCCCCAGCATTTT. This chain uses TRBV12-3 or TRBV12-4 with TRBJ1-5; tentatively, D is TRBD1 (5 bases). V lost 6 bases to trimming and J lost 4 bases, with 16 bases between them. The CDR3 is made up of 15 amino acids.

The chain has TRBV10-3 and TRBJ2-5, with 8 bases aligning to TRBD2. This CDR3 comprises 14 residues. Germline V lookup: CDR1 ENHRY, CDR2 SYGVKD. V shed 2 bases, J shed 4 bases, and the junction held 3 bases outside the gene matches. The CDR3: CAISEPAGGETQYF. The CDR3 DNA reads as TGTGCCATCAGTGAGCCGGCGGGGGGAGAGACCCAGTACTTC.

The V gene is TRBV10-3, the J gene TRBJ2-1, with unresolved D. The germline V gene has CDR1 ENHRY and CDR2 SYGVKD. This CDR3 region has 11 residues. Trimming stripped 8 bases from V and 6 bases from J, with 8 bases between. DNA for the CDR3: TGTGCCATCGGTAATTCCAATGAGCAGTTCTTC. Protein product: CAIGNSNEQFF.

A single count supports this clonotype. V is TRBV24-1 and J is TRBJ1-1; D gene unclear. Germline V lookup: CDR1 KGHDR, CDR2 SFDVKD. Trimming left V 2 bases short and J 5 bases short, with 11 bases between. This CDR3 region has 14 residues. The CDR3 here is CATSDSGGGTEAFF. CDR3 coding DNA: TGTGCCACCAGTGATTCGGGCGGTGGGACTGAAGCTTTCTTT.

This clonotype was found a few times. The chain links TRBV6-5 to TRBJ1-2, with no clear D. The CDR3 totals 12 residues. V lost 8 bases, J lost 4 bases, and 11 bases lay in between. The germline V gene has CDR1 MNHEY and CDR2 SVGAGI. The DNA for the CDR3 is TGTGCCAGCCGGGCGGGGTCCTATGGCTACACCTTC. Translated: CASRAGSYGYTF.

This clonotype was counted a few times. V usage is TRBV24-1 and J usage is TRBJ1-3; D ambiguous. This CDR3 region has 15 residues. Germline assignment: CDR1 KGHDR and CDR2 SFDVKD. V lost 1 base to trimming and J lost 0 bases, with 6 bases between them. In DNA, the CDR3 is TGTGCCACCAGTGATTTCCGGGACTCTGGAAACACCATATATTTT. Amino acids: CATSDFRDSGNTIYF.

V and J are TRBV20-1 and TRBJ1-2, with a possible D match to TRBD1 (6 bases). Germline V gene lookup returns CDR1 DFQATT and CDR2 SNEGSKA (reference sequence). V was shortened by 3 bases and J by 7 bases, with 15 bases between the two germline ends. The CDR3 extends over 13 amino acids. The CDR3 region is CSARPRGAGGYTF. The CDR3 nucleotides read TGCAGTGCTAGGCCAAGGGGGGCCGGTGGCTACACCTTC.

The V gene is TRBV4-3, the J gene TRBJ2-7; D possibly corresponds to TRBD1 (5 bases). This CDR3 is built from 18 residues. The V end was cut by 6 bases, the J end by 4 bases, with 28 bases between. Germline assignment: CDR1 LGHNA and CDR2 YSLEER. The CDR3 sequence: CASSQGRARMNEPYEQYF. CDR3 coding DNA: TGCGCCAGCAGTCAGGGTCGGGCGCGGATGAACGAACCTTACGAGCAGTACTTC.

The rearrangement uses TRBV12-3 or TRBV12-4 and TRBJ1-6; a weak D match, TRBD1 (5 bases). The CDR3 is 13 amino acids. Trimming cost V 3 bases and J 8 bases, with 8 bases left between them. DNA for the CDR3: TGTGCCAGCAGTTTGGACATCCATTCACCCCTCCACTTT. Translation: CASSLDIHSPLHF.

J is TRBJ1-1 and V is TRBV7-2; 9 bases are a match to TRBD1. This CDR3 is built from 13 residues. CDR1 is SGHTA and CDR2 is FQGNSA in the germline V gene. The V gene end was trimmed by 5 bases and the J gene end by 8 bases; junction bases not matched to a gene: 6. This CDR3 is CASSPRDRVEAFF. The CDR3 DNA sequence: TGTGCCAGCAGCCCTCGGGACAGGGTGGAAGCTTTCTTT.